Listed here is a single T cell receptor (beta chain). A few counts support this clonotype. Its antigen is currently not known. No much larger clonotype is one base removed from it; base qualities were not supplied. The treatment or condition label, read with the paper, signifies: live attenuated yellow fever vaccine strain. At each blood-draw timepoint, two biological replicates of bulk PBMCs were obtained. PBMCs were isolated from peripheral blood using a standard Ficoll-Paque protocol. RNA was extracted with TriZol from bulk PBMCs, CD4 and CD8 fractions, and dextramer-positive and dextramer-negative fractions. This sample is part of a study of T cells after yellow fever vaccination (dated by TCRdb to about 2019). A note on the overall study: Libraries from fractions with low cell numbers were prepared with the SMART-Seq v4 Ultra Low Input RNA kit. Blood was collected at multiple timepoints before and after primary and secondary immunization, and bulk PBMC replicates and cell subsets were isolated. Two healthy male donors, one aged 18 to 30 and one aged 30 to 39 years, were included in the cohort. Bulk TCR alpha and beta repertoires were sequenced longitudinally to track T-cell clones before and after primary and booster YFV17D yellow fever vaccination. The paper's findings and limits, for the study overall: Because the study included only a couple of donors, the extent to which the findings can be generalized is limited. Compared with the primary T-cell response, the secondary T-cell response was faster but weaker, reaching its peak on day 5 rather than on day 15. A small fraction of clonotypes appeared in both the CD4 and CD8 compartments, likely as a result of convergent recombination. Computational filtering was required because FACS-sorted repertoires could contain abundant contaminating clonotypes from the bulk population. Most clones expanded after primary vaccination were re-detected after the booster (almost 98% of CD4 and around 88% of CD8), suggesting broad memory maintenance.

TCR cDNA was synthesized by 5'RACE template switching, through which a universal primer site and unique molecular identifiers were introduced. Priming for cDNA synthesis came from both the TCR alpha and TCR beta constant segments. Two PCR steps were used to amplify libraries, with sample barcodes and sequencing adapters being added in the second step. Sequencing of libraries was done on Illumina HiSeq 2500 (2x100 bp) or NovaSeq (2x150 bp). From the authors' description of their analysis: Reads were demultiplexed and collapsed into UMI consensus sequences with MIGEC, and V(D)J alignment was performed with MiXCR. Vaccine-responding clonotypes were defined with edgeR using replicate PBMC samples, requiring FDR below 0.01 and a log2 fold change above 5 up to day 15. Bulk clonotypes were assigned CD4 or CD8 identity according to which sequenced CD4 or CD8 repertoire held them at higher abundance. TCRdb redid the processing of the public reads, applying fastp at Q25 and MiXCR, and retained in-frame beta chains. CDR3 protein duplicates are merged, each entry listing the most common genes and DNA. The V and J calls shown here were made by TCRdb, not taken from the authors' results. This sample is represented by some 600,000 distinct CDR3 sequences; roughly an eighth of them were singletons. Under 15% of the sample goes to the ten largest clones.

The CDR3 covers 15 residues, taking in both the cysteine and the phenylalanine. The CDR3 DNA has 45 bases and is translated from base 1. Between the V and J ends, shortened by 5 bases and 4 bases respectively, the junction contains 17 bases. The germline V gene provides CDR1 SGHTA and CDR2 FQGNSA. The sample consisted of PBMCs, taken on the day of the yellow fever booster vaccination. The chain joins TRBV7-2 to TRBJ2-5, with no reliable assignment of the D segment. This TCR was recovered from a young man who received the YFV17D yellow fever vaccine. For the CDR3, the sequence is CASSDPRLDRETQYF. The nucleotide sequence reads TGTGCCAGCAGCGACCCCCGGCTTGACCGAGAGACCCAGTACTTC.